This is a list of T cell receptor beta chains from one sample in a study of memory CD4+ T cells and cytomegalovirus serostatus. Clones were sequenced by immunoSEQ multiplex PCR, and TCRdb holds only the in-frame ones, with some missing. The table has approximately 61,000 clones, around four fifths seen once. Sequenced: memory CD4+ T cells from blood. These receptors were collected from an adult in good health and CMV-seronegative. The CDR3 runs from the conserved cysteine through the conserved F or W. The order of the fields is V gene, J gene, D gene, clone size, CDR3 protein, CDR3 DNA. D genes are given only for firm matches. Part of the rows lack a size; the others show once, few, many or a class for expanded clones.

>TRBV7-8|TRBJ2-5|TRBD2|NA
CASSSRLAEETQYF
TGTGCCAGCAGCTCGAGACTAGCGGAAGAGACCCAGTACTTC
>TRBV7-2|TRBJ1-1|TRBD1|NA
CASSLSDRKITEAFF
TGTGCCAGCAGCTTATCGGACAGGAAAATCACTGAAGCTTTCTTT
>TRBV30|TRBJ2-5|NA|NA
CAWNGGFQETQYF
TGTGCCTGGAATGGCGGTTTCCAAGAGACCCAGTACTTC
>TRBV7-3|TRBJ2-2|NA|NA
CASSLLHPGSGELFF
TGTGCCAGCAGCTTATTGCACCCCGGGTCCGGGGAGCTGTTTTTT
>TRBV6-6|TRBJ1-2|TRBD1|few
CASGRGEGYTF
TGTGCCAGCGGCAGGGGGGAAGGCTACACCTTC
>TRBV19|TRBJ1-1|TRBD1|few
CASRDPGGNTEAFF
TGTGCCAGTAGGGATCCAGGGGGAAACACTGAAGCTTTCTTT
>TRBV30|TRBJ1-5|NA|NA
CAWSPDPNQPQHF
TGTGCCTGGAGTCCGGACCCCAATCAGCCCCAGCATTTT
>TRBV10-3|TRBJ1-5|NA|few
CAISDVGARQPQHF
TGTGCCATCAGTGATGTAGGGGCGCGTCAGCCCCAGCATTTT
>TRBV6-6|TRBJ1-4|NA|once
CASSTSRVTNEKLFF
TGTGCCAGCAGTACATCCAGGGTCACTAATGAAAAACTGTTTTTT
>TRBV25-1|TRBJ2-5|TRBD1|NA
CASSAGQAVGETQYF
TGTGCCAGCAGTGCGGGACAGGCCGTAGGGGAGACCCAGTACTTC
>TRBV2|TRBJ2-7|NA|few
CASSERVLQYF
TGTGCCAGCAGCGAGAGAGTTTTGCAGTACTTC
>TRBV5-4|TRBJ1-1|TRBD1|few
CASSFSRDRVTEAFF
TGTGCCAGCAGCTTCAGCCGGGACAGGGTTACTGAAGCTTTCTTT
>TRBV7-7|TRBJ1-2|TRBD1|NA
CAVRGQGAYGYTF
TGTGCCGTCAGGGGACAGGGGGCTTATGGCTACACCTTC
>TRBV5-1|TRBJ1-2|NA|NA
CASSRSGTANYGYTF
TGCGCCAGCAGCCGATCAGGAACAGCTAACTATGGCTACACCTTC
>TRBV5-5|TRBJ2-7|NA|NA
CASRPSIAYEQYF
TGTGCCAGCAGACCTTCGATAGCCTACGAGCAGTACTTC
>TRBV5-1|TRBJ1-1|TRBD1|NA
CASSSGTVPEAFF
TGCGCCAGCAGCTCCGGGACAGTTCCTGAAGCTTTCTTT
>TRBV6-5|TRBJ1-3|NA|NA
CASTLTSSGNTIYF
TGTGCCAGCACCTTGACTAGCTCTGGAAACACCATATATTTT
>TRBV18|TRBJ2-4|NA|NA
CASSPREGTNIQYF
TGTGCCAGCTCACCACGGGAAGGGACAAACATTCAGTACTTC
>TRBV6-1|TRBJ2-1|NA|NA
CASNGGLTYNEQFF
TGTGCCAGCAACGGGGGACTGACATACAATGAGCAGTTCTTC
>TRBV7-2|TRBJ1-5|TRBD1|once
CASSLTQGAEQPQHF
TGTGCCAGCAGCTTAACCCAGGGGGCTGAACAGCCCCAGCATTTT
>TRBV11-1|TRBJ2-4|NA|once
CASSLGENIQYF
TGTGCCAGCAGCTTGGGGGAAAACATTCAGTACTTC
>TRBV6-1|TRBJ1-1|TRBD1|few
CASSDLTGEAFF
TGTGCCAGCAGTGACCTCACAGGGGAGGCTTTCTTT
>TRBV27|TRBJ2-5|TRBD2|NA
CASSKGLGGTSRAQETQYF
TGTGCCAGCAGTAAGGGACTAGGAGGGACCTCGAGGGCTCAAGAGACCCAGTACTTC
>TRBV6-1|TRBJ2-7|TRBD1|NA
CASRGQGIHEQYF
TGTGCCAGCAGGGGACAGGGGATCCACGAGCAGTACTTC
>TRBV2|TRBJ1-3|NA|NA
CASSGNRAGNTIYF
TGTGCCAGCAGTGGGAACAGGGCTGGAAACACCATATATTTT
>TRBV5-4|TRBJ2-7|NA|NA
CASKPDGSSYEQYF
TGTGCCAGCAAACCGGACGGGAGCTCCTACGAGCAGTACTTC
>TRBV6-1|TRBJ1-5|NA|medium-sized
CASSDLQPQHF
TGTGCCAGCAGTGATCTCCAGCCCCAGCATTTT
>TRBV28|TRBJ2-1|NA|NA
CASSKSYRQSFYNEQFF
TGTGCCAGCAGTAAGTCGTATAGACAGAGCTTCTACAATGAGCAGTTCTTC
>TRBV7-9|TRBJ2-7|NA|NA
CASSQGGEQYF
TGTGCCAGTTCCCAGGGGGGGGAGCAGTACTTC
>TRBV7-9|TRBJ1-2|NA|few
CASSLHPYGYTF
TGTGCCAGCAGCTTACATCCCTATGGCTACACCTTC
>TRBV4-2|TRBJ2-1|TRBD1|NA
CASSQAGQVPEQFF
TGTGCCAGCAGCCAAGCGGGACAGGTACCTGAGCAGTTCTTC
>TRBV19|TRBJ2-5|TRBD1|NA
CASSTLGRGHETQYF
TGTGCCAGTAGTACTCTAGGCAGGGGGCACGAGACCCAGTACTTC
>TRBV27|TRBJ2-3|NA|NA
CASSSGFRGTTQYF
TGTGCCAGCAGTTCCGGGTTCCGGGGGACTACGCAGTATTTT
>TRBV6-1|TRBJ1-1|TRBD1|NA
CASSEAYRGYVAFF
TGTGCCAGCAGTGAAGCCTACAGGGGATATGTAGCTTTCTTT
>TRBV27|TRBJ2-7|TRBD1|NA
CASSPLGTGRAYEQYF
TGTGCCAGCAGTCCCCTCGGGACAGGTAGGGCCTACGAGCAGTACTTC
>TRBV2|TRBJ2-5|TRBD1|NA
CASSRGQGIVKTQYF
TGTGCCAGCAGTCGTGGACAGGGGATTGTAAAGACCCAGTACTTC
>TRBV9|TRBJ2-1|NA|NA
CASSEGYRLQLNEQFF
TGTGCCAGCAGCGAGGGCTACCGACTCCAGTTAAATGAGCAGTTCTTC
>TRBV2|TRBJ2-1|TRBD2|NA
CASSAVIRLAGNYNEQFF
TGTGCCAGCAGTGCCGTGATACGACTAGCGGGAAACTACAATGAGCAGTTCTTC
>TRBV27|TRBJ2-7|TRBD1|NA
CASSLSGQVLSYEQYF
TGTGCCAGCAGTTTATCGGGACAGGTCCTTTCGTACGAGCAGTACTTC
>TRBV6-5|TRBJ1-1|NA|few
CASKGFSTEAFF
TGTGCCAGCAAGGGATTTTCGACTGAAGCTTTCTTT
>TRBV9|TRBJ2-2|NA|NA
CASSPRWGSTGELFF
TGTGCCAGCAGCCCCCGTTGGGGGAGCACCGGGGAGCTGTTTTTT
>TRBV18|TRBJ2-2|TRBD1|NA
CASSPGDRTNTGELFF
TGTGCCAGCTCACCAGGGGACAGAACTAACACCGGGGAGCTGTTTTTT
>TRBV30|TRBJ2-4|NA|NA
CAWSSGLAKNIQYF
TGTGCCTGGAGTAGCGGCTTAGCCAAAAACATTCAGTACTTC
>TRBV4-2|TRBJ1-2|NA|NA
CASSQAGNYGYTF
TGTGCCAGCAGCCAAGCCGGAAACTATGGCTACACCTTC
>TRBV9|TRBJ1-1|NA|NA
CASSVEGGRKAFF
TGTGCCAGCAGCGTAGAAGGAGGCCGGAAAGCTTTCTTT
>TRBV25-1|TRBJ1-6|NA|NA
CASSGQTEGSPLHF
TGTGCCAGCAGTGGACAGACTGAAGGTTCACCCCTCCACTTT